The 21 T cell receptor beta chains in this list originate from one sample, sequenced in a study of T cell responses to AZD1222 COVID-19 vaccine. Sequenced by immunoSEQ multiplex PCR; TCRdb stores in-frame clones only, minus some. The sample holds 150,000 to 200,000 clones; over 75% are singletons and the top ten take 6% to 8%. The source material was peripheral blood, sampled on day 0 of AZD1222 vaccination. Source of these receptors: an adult in good health.

The genes are TRBV30 and TRBJ2-2; D remains unclear. V was shortened by 0 bases and J by 0 bases, with 8 bases between the two germline ends. This CDR3 comprises 15 residues. CDR1 GTSNPN and CDR2 SVGIG come from the germline V gene (reference sequence). CDR3 protein: CAWSVVRANTGELFF. The CDR3 DNA follows: TGTGCCTGGAGTGTAGTTAGGGCGAACACCGGGGAGCTGTTTTTT.

This clone has only one observation. The genes are TRBV7-6 and TRBJ2-2; no clear D. V was pared by 0 bases and J by 7 bases, with 0 bases between. The germline gives CDR1 SGHVS, CDR2 FNYEAQ. The CDR3 is 11 residues long. Here the CDR3 DNA reads TGTGCCAGCAGCTTAGCCGGGGAGCTGTTTTTT. As protein: CASSLAGELFF.

The rearrangement joins TRBV19 to TRBJ1-6; tentatively, D is TRBD1 (5 bases). The CDR3 has 16 residues. Trimming shortened V by 3 bases and J by 0 bases, and 9 bases separated the two germline ends. Germline CDR1 reads LNHDA; CDR2 reads SQIVND (reference sequence). The CDR3 DNA follows: TGTGCCAGTAGTATGAGCAGGGTCTCCTATAATTCACCCCTCCACTTT. Translation gives CASSMSRVSYNSPLHF.

The CDR3 DNA reads TGCGCCAGCAGCTTACCTAGCACTCAAGAGACCCAGTACTTC. Its protein product is CASSLPSTQETQYF. The chain combines TRBV5-1 with TRBJ2-5; maybe TRBD2 (5 bases). The CDR3 contains 14 residues. V shed 2 bases and J shed 2 bases, with 10 bases lying between them. Germline-derived CDR1 and CDR2 are SGHRS and YFSETQ.

This chain connects TRBV7-9 to TRBJ2-1; maybe TRBD1 (5 bases). The CDR3 is 13 residues long. Germline V gene data show CDR1 as SEHNR and CDR2 as FQNEAQ (reference sequence). V lost 5 bases to trimming and J lost 7 bases, with 12 bases between them. The CDR3 DNA sequence: TGTGCCAGCAGCCCTAGTAGGGGTAATGAGCAGTTCTTC. It encodes CASSPSRGNEQFF.

As DNA, the CDR3 is TGCGCCAGCAGTGAGAGACAGTCTAGCACAGATACGCAGTATTTT. Its protein is CASSERQSSTDTQYF. This chain joins TRBV10-1 and TRBJ2-3; a weak D match, TRBD1 (5 bases). With 2 bases removed from V and 0 bases from J, the gap between germline ends came to 9 bases. The CDR3 is made up of 15 amino acids. Germline values: CDR1 WNHNN, CDR2 SYGVQD (reference sequence).

In DNA form, the CDR3 reads TGTGCCAGCAAGAGAATCGGAGCTGAAGCTTTCTTT. Its translation is CASKRIGAEAFF. This chain connects TRBV6-6 to TRBJ1-1; D is uncertain. Trimming took 7 bases from V and 6 from J, leaving 12 bases between them. This CDR3 spans 12 amino acids. Germline-derived CDR1 and CDR2 are MNHNY and SVGAGI (reference sequence).

This rearrangement joins TRBV23-1 to TRBJ2-7; 10 nucleotides align to TRBD1. TRBV23-1 is classed as an ORF, of uncertain function. With V trimmed by 2 bases and J by 3 bases, 10 bases remained unmatched. This CDR3 is 17 amino acids long. In DNA, the CDR3 is TGCGCCAGCAGTCAACCCCGGACCCGGACAGGGGGCTACGAGCAGTACTTC. It yields the protein CASSQPRTRTGGYEQYF.

The chain uses TRBV7-2 and TRBJ2-1, with 7 positions matching TRBD2. Trimming took 5 bases from V and 4 from J; bases not matched to a gene: 5. Per the germline V gene, CDR1 is SGHTA and CDR2 is FQGNSA. This CDR3 has 14 amino acids. The CDR3 loop reads CASSPAGVYNEQFF. For the CDR3, the DNA is TGTGCCAGCAGCCCCGCGGGGGTATACAATGAGCAGTTCTTC.

The rearrangement links TRBV7-6 to TRBJ1-1; possible D gene TRBD1, 6 bases. The V gene's germline CDR1 is SGHVS and CDR2 FNYEAQ. V lost 5 bases and J lost 1, with 14 bases in between. The CDR3 length is 15 residues. The CDR3 here is CASSTTGSENTEAFF. CDR3 bases: TGTGCCAGCAGCACAACAGGGTCGGAGAACACTGAAGCTTTCTTT.

The chain is built from TRBV14 and TRBJ1-4; no clear D. Trimming cost V 1 base and J 8 bases, with 8 bases left between them. Germline V gives CDR1 SGHDN, CDR2 FVKESK. The CDR3 sequence is 13 residues long. The CDR3 is CASSQVGVEKLFF. The CDR3 DNA reads as TGTGCCAGCAGCCAAGTAGGCGTAGAAAAACTGTTTTTT.

This chain links TRBV2 with TRBJ1-6, with 8 positions matching TRBD1. Germline lookup yields CDR1 SNHLY and CDR2 FYNNEI. V gave up 4 bases and J gave up 5 bases; unmatched junction bases: 4. CDR3 length: 15 amino acids. CDR3 residues: CASSGLGQDNSPLHF. CDR3 DNA: TGTGCCAGCAGTGGCTTGGGACAGGATAATTCACCCCTCCACTTT.

This sequence joins TRBV3-1 (or the pseudogene TRBV3-2) and TRBJ2-3; TRBD2 is a possible D gene (7 bases). The CDR3 is 16 amino acids. CDR1 is LGHDT and CDR2 is YNNKEL in the germline V gene (reference sequence). The V gene lost 1 base and the J gene lost 3 bases, with 14 bases spanning the gap. The CDR3 sequence is CASSQVGGAVTDTQYF. The CDR3 coding sequence is TGTGCCAGCAGCCAAGTTGGGGGGGCCGTAACAGATACGCAGTATTTT.

The chain has TRBV2 and TRBJ2-2; TRBD1 is a possible D gene (5 bases). Trimming shortened V by 1 base and J by 0 bases, and 6 bases separated the two germline ends. CDR1 and CDR2 from the germline V gene are SNHLY and FYNNEI. This CDR3 contains 15 residues. The CDR3 nucleotides read TGTGCCAGCAGTGAAGGGACAACGAACACCGGGGAGCTGTTTTTT. Amino acids: CASSEGTTNTGELFF.

The chain carries TRBV2 and TRBJ1-4; D perhaps matches TRBD1 (6 bases). Germline-derived CDR1 and CDR2 are SNHLY and FYNNEI. The germline V and J ends were trimmed by 6 bases and 7 bases, with 18 bases remaining between them. The CDR3 is 15 residues long. CDR3 loop: CASSTRRGMVEKLFF. CDR3 bases: TGTGCCAGCAGCACCCGTAGGGGGATGGTTGAAAAACTGTTTTTT.

The chain carries TRBV9 and TRBJ2-3; 7 bases line up with TRBD1. CDR3 length: 15 residues. Germline V gene data show CDR1 as SGDLS and CDR2 as YYNGEE. V dropped 3 bases and J dropped 2; count of bases not matched to a gene: 6. The chain's CDR3 is CASSARQGPTDTQYF. DNA for the CDR3: TGTGCCAGCAGCGCCCGACAGGGACCCACAGATACGCAGTATTTT.

V is TRBV10-2 and J is TRBJ1-5; D may be TRBD1 (5 bases). Germline CDR1 reads WSHSY; CDR2 reads SAAADI. Between the trimmed V and J ends, which lost 6 bases and 4 bases, there was a span of 7 bases. This CDR3 contains 12 residues. CDR3 protein: CASSRDNQPQHF. The CDR3 DNA follows: TGCGCCAGCAGCAGGGATAATCAGCCCCAGCATTTT.

The chain links TRBV27 to TRBJ1-6; 10 bases match TRBD1. The V gene's germline CDR1 is MNHEY and CDR2 SMNVEV (reference sequence). The V and J ends lost 5 bases and 9 bases, in that order; junction bases with no gene match: 7. The CDR3 is 15 amino acids. The CDR3 spells CASSPDRGRRSPLHF. The CDR3 nucleotides read TGTGCCAGCAGTCCCGACAGGGGGCGACGTTCACCCCTCCACTTT.

The chain combines TRBV10-3 with TRBJ1-2; possibly TRBD1 for D (6 bases). In germline, CDR1 is ENHRY, CDR2 SYGVKD. V lost 8 bases and J 3 bases, leaving 13 bases between the germline ends. CDR3 length equals 13 residues. The CDR3 is CAIAGEDHYGYTF. The DNA of the CDR3 is TGTGCCATCGCAGGGGAGGATCACTATGGCTACACCTTC.

The table lists this clone with a few counts. This sequence joins TRBV6-4 and TRBJ2-1, with 8 bases that match TRBD1. This CDR3 has 14 residues. Germline lookup yields CDR1 MRHNA and CDR2 SNTAGT. The junction had 8 bases not matched to a gene; V was cut back by 7 bases and J by 6 bases. The CDR3 loop is CASTRQGFTNEQFF. In DNA, the CDR3 is TGTGCCAGCACTCGACAGGGGTTTACCAATGAGCAGTTCTTC.

The chain combines TRBV6-5 with TRBJ1-2, with D hard to call. V was pared by 3 bases and J by 4 bases, with 9 bases between. This CDR3 is 13 amino acids long. Germline V gene sequence: CDR1 MNHEY, CDR2 SVGAGI. CDR3 in DNA: TGTGCCAGCAGTTATCCCGGGAGCTATGGCTACACCTTC. It encodes CASSYPGSYGYTF.